This T cell receptor beta chain was recovered during a study of Ad26.COV2.S vaccination and SARS-CoV-2 variants. The V and J ends lost 8 bases and 4 bases respectively, with 9 bases between them. Germline CDR1 reads KGHSH; CDR2 reads LQKENI. CDR3 length equals 12 residues. Sequenced by immunoSEQ multiplex PCR; TCRdb stores in-frame clones only, minus some. The sample comprises 350,000 to 450,000 clones, 87% of which are singletons, and more than 3% rests with the top ten. The treatment was: around 19 received Ad26.COV2.S at low or high dose, single or two shots; several received placebo; per-sample allocation not given. Samples came from day 63 after the first vaccine or placebo injection.

The clonotype was recovered from a person aged 18-60 years who received the Ad26.COV2.S COVID-19 vaccine or a placebo. This specimen was peripheral blood, taken in a trial of Ad26.COV2.S vaccine versus placebo. This rearrangement joins TRBV18 to TRBJ2-1; no reliable D call. The CDR3 reads CASHEVYNEQFF. CDR3 bases: TGTGCCAGCCACGAGGTATACAATGAGCAGTTCTTC.